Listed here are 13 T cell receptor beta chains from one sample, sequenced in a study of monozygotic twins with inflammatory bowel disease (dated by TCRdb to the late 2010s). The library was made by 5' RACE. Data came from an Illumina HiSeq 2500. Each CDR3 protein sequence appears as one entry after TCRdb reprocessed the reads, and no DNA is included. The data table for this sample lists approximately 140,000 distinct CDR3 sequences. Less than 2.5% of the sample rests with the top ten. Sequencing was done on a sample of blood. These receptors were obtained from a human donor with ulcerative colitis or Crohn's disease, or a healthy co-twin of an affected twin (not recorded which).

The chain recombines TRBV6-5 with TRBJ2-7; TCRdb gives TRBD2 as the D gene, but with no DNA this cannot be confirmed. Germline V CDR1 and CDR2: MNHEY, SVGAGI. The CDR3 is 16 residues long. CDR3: CASSYTSGGASYEQYF.

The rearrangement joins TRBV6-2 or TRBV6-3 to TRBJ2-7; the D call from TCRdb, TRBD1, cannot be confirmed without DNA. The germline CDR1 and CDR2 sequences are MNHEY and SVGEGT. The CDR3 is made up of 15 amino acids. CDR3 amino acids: CASSPVDRFSYEQYF.

Here the CDR3 reads CASSPQGNFQETQYF. The chain joins TRBV4-1 to TRBJ2-5; the D call of TRBD1 rests on TCRdb alone, since no DNA is present to check it. Germline CDR1 reads MGHRA; CDR2 reads YSYEKL. The CDR3 is 15 residues long.

The CDR3 here is CSARVSSYEQYF. V gene TRBV20-1 combines with J gene TRBJ2-7. CDR3 length equals 12 residues. Germline CDR1 reads DFQATT; CDR2 reads SNEGSKA (reference sequence).

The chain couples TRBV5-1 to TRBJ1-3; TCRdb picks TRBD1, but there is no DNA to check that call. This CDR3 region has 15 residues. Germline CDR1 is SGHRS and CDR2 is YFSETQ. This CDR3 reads CASRAGDLSGNTIYF.

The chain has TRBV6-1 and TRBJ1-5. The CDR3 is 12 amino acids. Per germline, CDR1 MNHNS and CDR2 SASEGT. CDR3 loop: CASSQPDQPQHF.

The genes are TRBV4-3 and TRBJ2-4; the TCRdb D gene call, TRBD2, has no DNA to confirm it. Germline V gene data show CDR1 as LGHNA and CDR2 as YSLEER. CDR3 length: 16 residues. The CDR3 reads CASSQVGLAEGNIQYF.

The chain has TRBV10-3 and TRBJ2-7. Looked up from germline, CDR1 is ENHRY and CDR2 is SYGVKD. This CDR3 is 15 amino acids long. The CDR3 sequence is CAISESSVGSHEQYF.

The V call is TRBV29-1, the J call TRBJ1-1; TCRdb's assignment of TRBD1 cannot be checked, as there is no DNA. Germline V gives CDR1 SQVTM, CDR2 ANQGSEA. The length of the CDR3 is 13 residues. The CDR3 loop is CSVEGRVNTEAFF. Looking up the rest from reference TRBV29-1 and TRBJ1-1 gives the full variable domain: SAVISQKPSRDICQRGTSLTIQCQVDSQVTMMFWYRQQPGQSLTLIATANQGSEATYESGFVIDKFPISRPNLTFSTLTVSNMSPEDSSIYLCSVEGRVNTEAFFGQGTRLTVV.

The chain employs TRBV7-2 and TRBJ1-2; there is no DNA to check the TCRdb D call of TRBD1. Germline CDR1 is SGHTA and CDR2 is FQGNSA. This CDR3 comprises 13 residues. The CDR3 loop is CASSQSREDGYTF. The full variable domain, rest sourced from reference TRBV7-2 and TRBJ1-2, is GAGVSQSPSNKVTEKGKDVELRCDPISGHTALYWYRQSLGQGLEFLIYFQGNSAPDKSGLPSDRFSAERTGGSVSTLTIQRTQQEDSAVYLCASSQSREDGYTFGSGTRLTVV.

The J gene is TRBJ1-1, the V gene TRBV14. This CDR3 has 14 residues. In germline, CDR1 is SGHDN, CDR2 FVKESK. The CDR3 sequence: CASSPTRMNTEAFF.

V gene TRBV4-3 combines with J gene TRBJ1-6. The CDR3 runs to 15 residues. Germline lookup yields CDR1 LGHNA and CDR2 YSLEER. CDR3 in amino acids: CASSQDQDDNSPLHF.

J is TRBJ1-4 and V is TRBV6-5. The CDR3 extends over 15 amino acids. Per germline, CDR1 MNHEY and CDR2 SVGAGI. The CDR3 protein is CASSYLQFANEKLFF.